The entry below gives a single TCR beta chain sequence along with its context. This entry comes from a study of T cell changes during pregnancy in multiple sclerosis. CDR3 length: 12 residues. Germline V CDR1 and CDR2: SQVTM, ANQGSEA. V lost 5 bases and J lost 3, with 11 bases in between. Measured with immunoSEQ multiplex PCR; TCRdb has only the in-frame clones, and not every one. Of about 75,000 clones detected, about 89% appear once; the ten largest clones hold around 0.9%. This clonotype was sampled from a female donor in good health, enrolled as a control in a pregnancy study. Sequencing used peripheral blood, obtained in the first trimester of pregnancy. The chain combines TRBV29-1 with TRBJ2-7; possibly TRBD1 for D (6 bases). The CDR3 sequence: CSVRTDFYEQYF. The CDR3 DNA sequence: TGCAGCGTTCGGACAGATTTCTACGAGCAGTACTTC.